Below are 22 T cell receptor beta chains sequenced from a single sample in a study of blood T cell repertoires in COVID-19. Clones were sequenced by immunoSEQ multiplex PCR, and TCRdb holds only the in-frame ones, with some missing. The data contain over 60,000 clones, more than 85% of them seen just once; the ten biggest clones take up more than 0.8%. The sequencing input was peripheral blood. The receptor set was obtained from a man in his 70s with acute or convalescent COVID-19.

Only a few counts were recorded for this clone. The rearrangement links TRBV27 to TRBJ2-7; weak D call: TRBD2 (6 bases). V shed 0 bases and J shed 6 bases, with 12 bases lying between them. Germline V gene data show CDR1 as MNHEY and CDR2 as SMNVEV (reference sequence). The CDR3 contains 14 residues. The CDR3 DNA is TGTGCCAGCAGTTTATCCTTCGGGGGTGTCGAGCAGTACTTC. Its protein product is CASSLSFGGVEQYF.

The sample holds a few counts of this clone. This rearrangement joins TRBV2 to TRBJ1-5, with TRBD1 identical over 7 bases. Germline-derived CDR1 and CDR2 are SNHLY and FYNNEI. After removal of 3 bases from V and 7 bases from J, the junction contained 6 bases not matched to a gene. This CDR3 is built from 14 residues. The CDR3 region is CASSETGRRQPQHF. The CDR3 bases are TGTGCCAGCAGTGAGACAGGGAGAAGGCAGCCCCAGCATTTT.

The V call is TRBV5-1, the J call TRBJ2-1, with unresolved D. Germline V gives CDR1 SGHRS, CDR2 YFSETQ. Trimming left V 4 bases short and J 5 bases short, with 10 bases between. The CDR3 spans 13 residues. The CDR3 loop reads CASSLDGDNEQFF. The CDR3 DNA follows: TGCGCCAGCAGCCTGGACGGAGACAATGAGCAGTTCTTC.

The chain couples TRBV10-3 to TRBJ2-7; D may be TRBD1 (7 bases). The germline V gene encodes CDR1 ENHRY and CDR2 SYGVKD. V shed 4 bases and J shed 4 bases, with 17 bases lying between them. The CDR3 length is 15 residues. This CDR3 is CAISAGAGTAYEQYF. The CDR3 DNA reads as TGTGCCATCAGTGCTGGGGCGGGGACAGCTTACGAGCAGTACTTC.

V and J are TRBV19 and TRBJ1-3; unclear D gene. The length of the CDR3 is 16 residues. V lost 0 bases to trimming and J lost 5 bases, with 14 bases between them. Germline CDR1 and CDR2: LNHDA and SQIVND (reference sequence). The CDR3 DNA reads as TGTGCCAGTAGTATAGAAGCGGGAGATAAGAGAAACACCATATATTTT. Translation gives CASSIEAGDKRNTIYF.

The chain recombines TRBV29-1 with TRBJ2-7; the match to TRBD2 covers 8 bases. This CDR3 comprises 13 residues. Germline V gives CDR1 SQVTM, CDR2 ANQGSEA. With 2 bases clipped from V and 6 bases from J, the junction kept 6 bases outside the gene matches. CDR3 nucleotides: TGCAGCGTTGAATCTAAGCGGGGGAGCGAGCAGTACTTC. Translating gives CSVESKRGSEQYF.

This chain joins TRBV10-1 and TRBJ2-5; possible D gene TRBD1, 6 bases. This CDR3 is 13 amino acids long. Germline V gives CDR1 WNHNN, CDR2 SYGVQD (reference sequence). Between the trimmed V and J ends, which lost 9 bases and 3 bases, there was a span of 14 bases. The DNA of the CDR3 is TGCGCCAGGGGGTTGGACAGAAAAGAGACCCAGTACTTC. Protein product: CARGLDRKETQYF.

V is TRBV6-4 and J is TRBJ1-1; no reliable D call. Trimming removed 5 bases at V and 0 bases at J, with 7 bases between. The CDR3 runs to 13 residues. CDR1 MRHNA and CDR2 SNTAGT come from the germline V gene. CDR3 in DNA: TGTGCCAGCAGTTACATATTGAACACTGAAGCTTTCTTT. Translating it yields CASSYILNTEAFF.

The chain carries TRBV29-1 and TRBJ1-1; D is perhaps TRBD1 (5 bases). The CDR3 sequence is 14 residues long. With 4 bases removed from V and 5 bases from J, the gap between germline ends came to 17 bases. Germline V gene data show CDR1 as SQVTM and CDR2 as ANQGSEA. The DNA for the CDR3 is TGCAGCGTTGGAAGGTGGCAGGGAGGTACTGAAGCTTTCTTT. It translates to CSVGRWQGGTEAFF.

This rearrangement joins TRBV4-1 to TRBJ1-1; no definite D call. The germline CDR1 and CDR2 sequences are MGHRA and YSYEKL. The V and J ends lost 4 bases and 0 bases respectively, with 15 bases between them. The CDR3 sequence is 16 residues long. CDR3 sequence reads: CASSPAQRTLNTEAFF. CDR3 nucleotide sequence: TGCGCCAGCAGCCCTGCTCAGCGGACCCTGAACACTGAAGCTTTCTTT.

This rearrangement joins TRBV30 to TRBJ2-2; TRBD2 agrees at 12 bases. Germline assignment: CDR1 GTSNPN and CDR2 SVGIG (reference sequence). V trimming: 4 bases; J trimming: 1 base; junction bases outside the gene matches: 13. The CDR3 contains 19 residues. The CDR3 sequence is CAWISPLAGGLMNTGELFF. As DNA, the CDR3 is TGTGCCTGGATCTCCCCCCTAGCGGGGGGGTTAATGAACACCGGGGAGCTGTTTTTT. Supplemented by reference TRBV30 and TRBJ2-2, the full variable domain reads SQTIHQWPATLVQPVGSPLSLECTVEGTSNPNLYWYRQAAGRGLQLLFYSVGIGQISSEVPQNLSASRPQDRQFILSSKKLLLSDSGFYLCAWISPLAGGLMNTGELFFGEGSRLTVL.

This clone has more than one count but fewer than ten. The DNA of the CDR3 is TGTGCCAGTAGTACGGGACAGCCCTACGAGCAGTACTTC. This gives the protein CASSTGQPYEQYF. The gene calls are TRBV19 and TRBJ2-7; TRBD1 matches 7 bases. The CDR3 has 13 amino acids. Trimming removed 4 bases from V and 2 bases from J; junction bases left unmatched: 2. Germline loops: CDR1 LNHDA, CDR2 SQIVND (reference sequence).

The CDR3 nucleotides read TGTGCCAGCAGCGCCCGGGGAGGGCTCAGCACTGAAGCTTTCTTT. Amino acids: CASSARGGLSTEAFF. The chain recombines TRBV9 with TRBJ1-1; D is unresolved. The V and J ends lost 3 bases and 4 bases respectively, with 16 bases between them. The CDR3 length is 15 residues. Per the germline V gene, CDR1 is SGDLS and CDR2 is YYNGEE.

This clone was counted a single time. The chain joins TRBV5-1 to TRBJ2-3, with D possibly matching TRBD1 (5 bases). Looked up from germline, CDR1 is SGHRS and CDR2 is YFSETQ. Trimming shortened V by 2 bases and J by 9 bases, and 10 bases separated the two germline ends. The CDR3 runs to 12 residues. The CDR3 reads CASSFDRGTQYF. DNA for the CDR3: TGCGCCAGCAGCTTTGATAGGGGAACGCAGTATTTT.

V is TRBV9 and J is TRBJ2-1, with TRBD2 matching 13 bases. This CDR3 region has 18 residues. The V gene's germline CDR1 is SGDLS and CDR2 YYNGEE. V dropped 0 bases and J dropped 3; count of bases not matched to a gene: 6. CDR3 in DNA: TGTGCCAGCAGCGTAGCCCCTGGACTAGCGGGAGTCTACAATGAGCAGTTCTTC. As protein: CASSVAPGLAGVYNEQFF.

V is TRBV24-1 and J is TRBJ2-7; no firm D call. The CDR3 consists of 11 residues. The V and J ends lost 12 bases and 2 bases respectively, with 10 bases between them. Germline V lookup: CDR1 KGHDR, CDR2 SFDVKD. CDR3 sequence: CAPPRAYEQYF. Here the CDR3 DNA reads TGTGCCCCGCCGCGCGCCTACGAGCAGTACTTC.

The rearrangement joins TRBV6-5 to TRBJ2-7; tentative D call: TRBD1 (6 bases). The CDR3 sequence is 14 residues long. V lost 7 bases, J lost 6 bases, and 19 bases lay in between. Germline-derived CDR1 and CDR2 are MNHEY and SVGAGI. CDR3 DNA sequence: TGTGCCAGCATTCCACAGGGTGTTGGGAGCGAGCAGTACTTC. Protein sequence: CASIPQGVGSEQYF.

The rearrangement joins TRBV6-5 to TRBJ1-2, with 9 bases fitting TRBD1. Germline V gene data show CDR1 as MNHEY and CDR2 as SVGAGI. The CDR3 contains 13 residues. With V trimmed by 7 bases and J by 6 bases, 6 bases remained unmatched. The CDR3 region is CASNYGTGHGYTF. In DNA, the CDR3 is TGTGCCAGCAATTATGGGACAGGGCATGGCTACACCTTC.

The chain uses TRBV6-7 and TRBJ2-1; 7 bases are a match to TRBD2. TRBV6-7 falls under the ORF class, with uncertain function. The V and J ends lost 0 bases and 4 bases, in that order; junction bases with no gene match: 9. There are 17 residues in the CDR3. The CDR3 DNA follows: TGTGCCAGCAGTTACTCGAGAGCGGGACTTCTATACAATGAGCAGTTCTTC. Translating gives CASSYSRAGLLYNEQFF.

V and J are TRBV14 and TRBJ1-4; possibly TRBD1 for D (5 bases). The CDR3 contains 17 residues. Trimming took off 4 bases at V and 13 bases at J, with 28 bases between the two ends. CDR1 is SGHDN, CDR2 FVKESK, per germline. CDR3 residues: CASSPGAGSPGRVTLFF. In nucleotides, the CDR3 is TGTGCCAGCAGCCCTGGGGCAGGGTCCCCCGGCAGGGTGACACTGTTTTTT.

This rearrangement joins TRBV7-9 to TRBJ2-7; TRBD2 agrees at 11 bases. Germline CDR1 SEHNR, CDR2 FQNEAQ (reference sequence). V gave up 1 base and J gave up 4 bases; unmatched junction bases: 0. The CDR3 spans 14 residues. Here the CDR3 DNA reads TGTGCCAGCAGCTTAGTAGCGGGAGGGTACGAGCAGTACTTC. Its translation is CASSLVAGGYEQYF.

The chain has TRBV5-1 and TRBJ2-5; 7 bases line up with TRBD1. Looked up from germline, CDR1 is SGHRS and CDR2 is YFSETQ. V gave up 4 bases and J gave up 4 bases; unmatched junction bases: 10. The CDR3 is made up of 15 amino acids. The CDR3 loop reads CASSVAGTEGETQYF. As DNA, the CDR3 is TGCGCCAGCAGCGTTGCCGGGACAGAGGGAGAGACCCAGTACTTC.